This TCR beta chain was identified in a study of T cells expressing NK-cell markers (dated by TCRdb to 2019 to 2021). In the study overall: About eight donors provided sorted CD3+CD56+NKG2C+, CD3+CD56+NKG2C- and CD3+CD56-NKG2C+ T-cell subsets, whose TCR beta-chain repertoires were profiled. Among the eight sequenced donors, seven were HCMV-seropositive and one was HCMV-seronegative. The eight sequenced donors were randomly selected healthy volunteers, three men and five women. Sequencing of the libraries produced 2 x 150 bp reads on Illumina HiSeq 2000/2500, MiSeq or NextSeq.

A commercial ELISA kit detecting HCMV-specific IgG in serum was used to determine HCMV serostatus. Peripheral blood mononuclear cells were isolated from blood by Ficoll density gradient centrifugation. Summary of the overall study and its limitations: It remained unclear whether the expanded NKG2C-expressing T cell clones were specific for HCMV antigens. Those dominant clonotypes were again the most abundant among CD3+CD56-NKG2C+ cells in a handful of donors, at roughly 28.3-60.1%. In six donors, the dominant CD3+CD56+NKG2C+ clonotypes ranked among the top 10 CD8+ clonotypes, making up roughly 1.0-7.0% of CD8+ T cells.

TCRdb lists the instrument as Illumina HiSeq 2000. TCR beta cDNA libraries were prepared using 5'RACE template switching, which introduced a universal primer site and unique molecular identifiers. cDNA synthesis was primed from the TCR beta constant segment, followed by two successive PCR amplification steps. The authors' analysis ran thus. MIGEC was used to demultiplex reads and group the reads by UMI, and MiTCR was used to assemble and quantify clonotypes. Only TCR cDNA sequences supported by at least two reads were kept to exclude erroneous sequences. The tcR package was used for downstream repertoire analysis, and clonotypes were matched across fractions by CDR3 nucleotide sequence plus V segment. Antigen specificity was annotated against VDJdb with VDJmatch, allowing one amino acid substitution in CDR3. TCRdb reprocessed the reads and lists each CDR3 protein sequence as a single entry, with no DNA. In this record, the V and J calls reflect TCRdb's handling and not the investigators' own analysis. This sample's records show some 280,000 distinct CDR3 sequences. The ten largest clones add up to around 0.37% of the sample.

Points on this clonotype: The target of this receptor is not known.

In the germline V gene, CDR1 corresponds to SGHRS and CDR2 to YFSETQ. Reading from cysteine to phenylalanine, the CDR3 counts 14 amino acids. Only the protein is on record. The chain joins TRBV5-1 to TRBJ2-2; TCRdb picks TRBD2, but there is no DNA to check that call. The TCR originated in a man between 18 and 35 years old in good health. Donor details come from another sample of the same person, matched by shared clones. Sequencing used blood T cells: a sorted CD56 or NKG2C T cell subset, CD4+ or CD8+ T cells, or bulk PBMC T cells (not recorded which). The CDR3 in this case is CASRALENTGELFF.